The rows below give T cell receptor beta chains drawn from one sample of a study of blood T cell repertoires in COVID-19. The assay was immunoSEQ multiplex PCR, and TCRdb's table has in-frame clones only and misses some. The sample consists of about 160,000 clones, 82% of them appearing once. The sequencing input was peripheral blood. These TCRs come from a woman older than 75 with acute or convalescent COVID-19. The CDR3 runs from the conserved cysteine through the conserved F or W. Each record gives: CDR3 length, J gene, clone size, V gene, D gene, CDR3 DNA, CDR3 protein. A D gene is named only where the DNA matches it firmly. Not all rows give a size; the values are once, few, many and, for expanded clones, a class.

14,TRBJ2-1,few,TRBV9,NA,TGTGCCAGCAGCGATCCGCTAGGGGCCAATGAGCAGTTCTTC,CASSDPLGANEQFF
16,TRBJ1-2,NA,TRBV19,TRBD1,TGTGCCAGTAGGCCAAAGGACAGGGGCCTTATGTTTGGCTACACCTTC,CASRPKDRGLMFGYTF
15,TRBJ2-2,NA,TRBV30,NA,TGTGCCTGGATACCTGGGACAACGAACACCGGGGAGCTGTTTTTT,CAWIPGTTNTGELFF
13,TRBJ1-1,NA,TRBV6-5,NA,TGTGCCAGCAGGCCCCCAGGGCGCACTGAAGCTTTCTTT,CASRPPGRTEAFF
14,TRBJ1-2,NA,TRBV30,NA,TGTGCCTGGAGTGTCATGCGTCCTAACTATGGCTACACCTTC,CAWSVMRPNYGYTF
15,TRBJ2-3,few,TRBV6-5,NA,TGTGCCAGCAGTTCCAGGGGTCGTAGCACAGATACGCAGTATTTT,CASSSRGRSTDTQYF
13,TRBJ1-6,NA,TRBV6-5,NA,TGTGCCAGCAGTTACTCCTTTACATCCGAACTCCACTTT,CASSYSFTSELHF
14,TRBJ1-1,once,TRBV30,NA,TGTGCCTCCGGGGGGGGCAATATGAACACTGAAGCTTTCTTT,CASGGGNMNTEAFF
13,TRBJ2-5,once,TRBV18,NA,TGTGCCAGCTCACCCGGGTCCGAAGAGACCCAGTACTTC,CASSPGSEETQYF
15,TRBJ2-1,few,TRBV4-1,TRBD2,TGCGCCAGCAGCCAACGACTAGCGGGAGAGGCTGAGCAGTTCTTC,CASSQRLAGEAEQFF
16,TRBJ2-3,few,TRBV5-6,TRBD2,TGTGCCAGCAGCTTAAGACTAGCGGCCCGCACAGATACGCAGTATTTT,CASSLRLAARTDTQYF
13,TRBJ1-1,NA,TRBV5-1,TRBD1,TGCGCCAGCAGCTTTACACAGGGGACTGAAGCTTTCTTT,CASSFTQGTEAFF
15,TRBJ2-7,few,TRBV6-5,NA,TGTGCCAGCAGTCGTGACAGCCGAGAATCCTACGAGCAGTACTTC,CASSRDSRESYEQYF
16,TRBJ2-2,NA,TRBV5-1,TRBD1,TGCGCCAGCAGCTCACAGACAGGGATCAGCACCGGGGAGCTGTTTTTT,CASSSQTGISTGELFF
15,TRBJ2-3,NA,TRBV6-5,NA,TGTGCCAGCAGCCTGACAGGGACTGGAGAAGATACGCAGTATTTT,CASSLTGTGEDTQYF
13,TRBJ2-1,NA,TRBV11-2,NA,TGTGCCAGCAGCTTAGACAGAAACAATGAGCAGTTCTTC,CASSLDRNNEQFF
13,TRBJ1-1,NA,TRBV12-3/TRBV12-4,NA,TGTGCCAGCAGTTTTTGGGAGGGACTTGAAGCTTTCTTT,CASSFWEGLEAFF
13,TRBJ1-1,NA,TRBV30,NA,TGTGCCTGGAGTTTATCGCCGGGCACTGAAGCTTTCTTT,CAWSLSPGTEAFF
12,TRBJ2-7,NA,TRBV29-1,NA,TGCAGCGTTTACGGGATTTCCTACGAGCAGTACTTC,CSVYGISYEQYF
14,TRBJ1-1,NA,TRBV6-6,NA,TGTGCCAGCAGTTACGCGTCGGTGAACACTGAAGCTTTCTTT,CASSYASVNTEAFF
17,TRBJ1-6,NA,TRBV21-1,NA,TGTGCCAGCAGCACAGGGCCCTTAAGGCTCCATAATTCACCCCTCCACTTT,CASSTGPLRLHNSPLHF
14,TRBJ1-1,NA,TRBV7-9,NA,TGTGCCAGCAGCTTAACTCAGGGTGTGACTGAAGCTTTCTTT,CASSLTQGVTEAFF